The 10 T cell receptor beta chains below all came from one sample that was sequenced in a study of blood T cell repertoires in COVID-19. Method: immunoSEQ multiplex PCR; TCRdb's copy keeps in-frame clones and lacks some. The table records under 400,000 clones, approximately 86% of them present only once. Sequencing was performed on PBMCs or T cells enriched from blood (not recorded which). These receptors were collected from a woman aged 40 to 55 with acute COVID-19.

The genes are TRBV5-4 and TRBJ2-5, with D possibly matching TRBD2 (6 bases). The CDR3 length is 15 residues. The germline gives CDR1 SGHNT, CDR2 YYREEE (reference sequence). The V and J ends lost 4 bases and 3 bases respectively, with 16 bases between them. The CDR3 loop reads CASSPGGTGKETQYF. In nucleotides, the CDR3 is TGTGCCAGCAGCCCGGGCGGGACGGGGAAAGAGACCCAGTACTTC.

The chain recombines TRBV29-1 with TRBJ2-3, with 7 bases lining up with TRBD1. V dropped 5 bases and J dropped 1; count of bases not matched to a gene: 6. The CDR3 is 14 amino acids. Germline V gives CDR1 SQVTM, CDR2 ANQGSEA. CDR3 region: CSVQQGTRTDTQYF. The CDR3 nucleotides read TGCAGCGTTCAACAGGGGACCCGCACAGATACGCAGTATTTT.

V is TRBV5-1 and J is TRBJ2-7; 8 bases line up with TRBD2. The ends lost 4 bases at V and 2 bases at J; junction bases unmatched: 11. CDR1 is SGHRS, CDR2 YFSETQ, per germline. This CDR3 spans 16 amino acids. CDR3 in DNA: TGCGCCAGCAGCGTGGGGCAGTCGGGACTAGCCTACGAGCAGTACTTC. Translation gives CASSVGQSGLAYEQYF.

The chain recombines TRBV7-2 with TRBJ2-3, with D possibly matching TRBD2 (6 bases). V lost 7 bases and J 5 bases, leaving 16 bases between the germline ends. The CDR3 sequence is 14 residues long. Germline CDR1 is SGHTA and CDR2 is FQGNSA. The CDR3 DNA sequence: TGTGCCAGCACCCCCTCGGGAGCGAAAGATACGCAGTATTTT. This gives the protein CASTPSGAKDTQYF.

The chain joins TRBV18 to TRBJ1-1; 7 bases are a match to TRBD1. The CDR3 sequence is 14 residues long. Unmatched junction bases numbered 6, after V lost 4 bases and J lost 4 bases. Germline V lookup: CDR1 KGHSH, CDR2 LQKENI. For the CDR3, the DNA is TGTGCCAGCTCACAGGGGGCGTATAGCACTGAAGCTTTCTTT. Translating gives CASSQGAYSTEAFF.

The rearrangement links TRBV11-1 to TRBJ2-5, with TRBD2 identical over 9 bases. The CDR3 is made up of 16 amino acids. V lost 1 base, J lost 5 bases, and 8 bases stayed unmatched. Per the germline V gene, CDR1 is SGHAT and CDR2 is FQDESV (reference sequence). CDR3 coding DNA: TGTGCCAGCAGCTTAGTCCCGCGGGGGGGCTGGGAGACCCAGTACTTC. This translates into CASSLVPRGGWETQYF.

CDR3 bases: TGTGCCAGCTCACCTACTAAAGGACTGTCCTACGAGCAGTACTTC. This translates into CASSPTKGLSYEQYF. V gene TRBV18 combines with J gene TRBJ2-7; maybe TRBD2 (5 bases). The germline V and J ends were trimmed by 3 bases and 1 base, with 13 bases remaining between them. The CDR3 extends over 15 amino acids. Germline loops: CDR1 KGHSH, CDR2 LQKENI.

This chain connects TRBV7-9 to TRBJ2-7; 7 bases line up with TRBD1. V dropped 2 bases and J dropped 6; count of bases not matched to a gene: 4. CDR1 and CDR2 from the germline V gene are SEHNR and FQNEAQ (reference sequence). There are 13 residues in the CDR3. The CDR3 region is CASSLRQGSEQYF. The CDR3 nucleotides read TGTGCCAGCAGCTTACGACAGGGAAGCGAGCAGTACTTC.

This clone was observed a handful of times. Other DNA sequences within the sample encode an identical CDR3. The V gene is TRBV5-1, the J gene TRBJ2-7; 12 nucleotides agree with TRBD2. Unmatched junction bases numbered 3, after V lost 4 bases and J lost 4 bases. CDR1 is SGHRS and CDR2 is YFSETQ in the germline V gene. The CDR3 spans 14 residues. In nucleotides, the CDR3 is TGCGCCAGCAGCCCCGGACTAGCGGGGTACGAGCAGTACTTC. It yields the protein CASSPGLAGYEQYF.

The chain links TRBV15 to TRBJ1-4, with a weak D call TRBD1 (5 bases). This CDR3 has 12 residues. Germline V gene lookup returns CDR1 LNHNV and CDR2 YYDKDF (reference sequence). Trimming shortened V by 0 bases and J by 13 bases, and 9 bases separated the two germline ends. CDR3 sequence: CATSREGPILFF. DNA of the CDR3: TGTGCCACCAGCAGAGAGGGGCCGATACTGTTTTTT.